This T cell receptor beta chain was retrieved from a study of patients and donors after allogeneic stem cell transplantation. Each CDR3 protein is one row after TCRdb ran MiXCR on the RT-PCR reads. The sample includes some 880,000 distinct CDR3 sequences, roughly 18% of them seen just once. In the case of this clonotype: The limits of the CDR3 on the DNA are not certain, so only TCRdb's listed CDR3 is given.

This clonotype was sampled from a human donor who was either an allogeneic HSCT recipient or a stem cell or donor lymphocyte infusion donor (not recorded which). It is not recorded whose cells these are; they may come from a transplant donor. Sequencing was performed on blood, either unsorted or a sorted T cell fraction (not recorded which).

The CDR3: CASSFGAGYEQYF. V gene TRBV11-2 combines with J gene TRBJ2-7; TRBD1, as called in the table, went unchecked against the DNA. Germline loops: CDR1 SGHAT, CDR2 FQNNGV. The CDR3 spans 13 residues, counting both ends.